One sample yielded the 21 T cell receptor beta chains listed below, sequenced in a study of blood T cell repertoires in COVID-19. Profiling relied on immunoSEQ multiplex PCR, and the TCRdb table lists in-frame clones only, not all of them. Of 290,000 or so clones in the sample, 65% to 90% were seen once. Sequenced sample: peripheral blood. Receptors originate from a middle-aged man with active or convalescent COVID-19.

Of note for this clone: The same CDR3 arises from other DNA sequences in this sample as well. This chain uses TRBV7-9 with TRBJ1-2; maybe TRBD1 (5 bases). The germline V gene encodes CDR1 SEHNR and CDR2 FQNEAQ (reference sequence). The V end lost 5 bases, the J end lost 4 bases, and 8 bases lay between the germline ends. This CDR3 contains 12 residues. CDR3 region: CASSRDSYGYTF. The CDR3 DNA reads as TGTGCCAGCAGCCGGGACTCCTATGGCTACACCTTC.

The V and J genes are TRBV6-2 or TRBV6-3 and TRBJ2-7; possible D gene TRBD2, 6 bases. This CDR3 region has 15 residues. Trimming shortened V by 2 bases and J by 0 bases, and 11 bases separated the two germline ends. Germline V gives CDR1 MNHEY, CDR2 SVGEGT. This CDR3 reads CASSYQTGASYEQYF. Here the CDR3 DNA reads TGTGCCAGCAGTTACCAAACGGGAGCCTCCTACGAGCAGTACTTC.

The chain combines TRBV7-9 with TRBJ1-2; D not certain. Germline lookup yields CDR1 SEHNR and CDR2 FQNEAQ (reference sequence). This CDR3 has 12 residues. Trimming removed 2 bases at V and 6 bases at J, with 7 bases between. This chain's CDR3 is CASSLRTHGYTF. The CDR3, as DNA: TGTGCCAGCAGCTTAAGGACTCATGGCTACACCTTC.

The chain links TRBV6-1 to TRBJ2-7, with TRBD1 identical over 8 bases. The length of the CDR3 is 15 residues. V was pared by 0 bases and J by 4 bases, with 5 bases of the junction left unmatched. Germline-derived CDR1 and CDR2 are MNHNS and SASEGT. The CDR3 region has the DNA TGTGCCAGCAGTGAAGCAGGCAGGGGGCAATACGAGCAGTACTTC. It yields the protein CASSEAGRGQYEQYF.

This clone was picked up a small number of times. The chain joins TRBV18 to TRBJ1-3; perhaps TRBD1 as D (5 bases). The V and J ends lost 5 bases and 1 base respectively, with 18 bases between them. Germline V gives CDR1 KGHSH, CDR2 LQKENI. This CDR3 is built from 17 residues. The chain's CDR3 is CASSFLEAGLSGNTIYF. The CDR3 coding sequence is TGTGCCAGCTCATTCCTCGAGGCAGGGTTATCTGGAAACACCATATATTTT.

The chain joins TRBV27 to TRBJ1-1; 8 bases match TRBD1. Germline values: CDR1 MNHEY, CDR2 SMNVEV (reference sequence). J was trimmed by 10 bases and V by 5 bases; bases with no gene match: 21. This CDR3 spans 17 amino acids. The CDR3 sequence is CASSQGSGQGRRWGAFF. In nucleotides, the CDR3 is TGTGCCAGCAGTCAGGGTTCTGGACAGGGACGGAGGTGGGGAGCTTTCTTT.

The chain recombines TRBV24-1 with TRBJ2-7; no firm D call. Germline assignment: CDR1 KGHDR and CDR2 SFDVKD. Trimming stripped 4 bases from V and 2 bases from J, with 5 bases between. The CDR3 is made up of 12 amino acids. This chain's CDR3 is CATSDRTYEQYF. The DNA for the CDR3 is TGTGCCACCAGTGACAGAACCTACGAGCAGTACTTC.

V is TRBV6-2 or TRBV6-3 and J is TRBJ2-7; TRBD2 aligns across 7 bases. The trim removed 2 bases at V and 2 bases at J, leaving 9 bases unmatched. The CDR3 extends over 16 amino acids. The germline V gene has CDR1 MNHEY and CDR2 SVGEGT. The CDR3 DNA reads as TGTGCCAGCAGTTACCCAGGGAGGGGTCTAACCTACGAGCAGTACTTC. Translated, it gives CASSYPGRGLTYEQYF.

This chain uses TRBV25-1 with TRBJ2-1; 11 bases are a match to TRBD2. This CDR3 is 15 amino acids long. The germline V gene encodes CDR1 MGHDK and CDR2 SYGVNS. V trimming: 6 bases; J trimming: 4 bases; junction bases outside the gene matches: 5. CDR3 bases: TGTGCCAGCAGGAGGCTAGCGGGAGGTTACAATGAGCAGTTCTTC. It is translated as CASRRLAGGYNEQFF.

The CDR3 reads CASSTGTSGRGEQFF. The CDR3, as DNA: TGTGCCAGCAGCACCGGGACTAGCGGCCGGGGGGAGCAGTTCTTC. This chain connects TRBV7-3 to TRBJ2-1; 11 bases align to TRBD2. Trimming took 5 bases from V and 10 from J; bases not matched to a gene: 10. The CDR3 consists of 15 residues. Germline values: CDR1 SGHTA, CDR2 FQGTGA.

The V call is TRBV13, the J call TRBJ1-3, with TRBD1 matching over 9 bases. The germline V gene encodes CDR1 PRHDT and CDR2 FYEKMQ (reference sequence). J lost 8 bases, V lost 5 bases, and 13 bases had no gene match. The CDR3 runs to 16 residues. The CDR3 nucleotides are TGTGCCAGCAGCCGACGGGACAGGGCATCGGAATACACCATATATTTT. Translated: CASSRRDRASEYTIYF. Combining the CDR3 with reference TRBV13 and TRBJ1-3 gives the whole variable domain AAGVIQSPRHLIKEKRETATLKCYPIPRHDTVYWYQQGPGQDPQFLISFYEKMQSDKGSIPDRFSAQQFSDYHSELNMSSLELGDSALYFCASSRRDRASEYTIYFGEGSWLTVV.

This clone was seen only once. The rearrangement uses TRBV7-3 and TRBJ2-5; 9 positions match TRBD2. CDR1 and CDR2 from the germline V gene are SGHTA and FQGTGA. The trim removed 5 bases at V and 3 bases at J, leaving 7 bases unmatched. The CDR3 is 15 residues long. DNA of the CDR3: TGTGCCAGCAGCCCAGGGGCTAGCGGGAAAGAGACCCAGTACTTC. This sequence encodes CASSPGASGKETQYF.

The table lists this clone with a count of one. V is TRBV27 and J is TRBJ1-1, with D perhaps TRBD1 (5 bases). With 10 bases removed from V and 2 bases from J, the gap between germline ends came to 17 bases. CDR1 is MNHEY and CDR2 is SMNVEV in the germline V gene (reference sequence). The CDR3 runs 14 residues. The CDR3 here is CATGWGGPNTEAFF. In nucleotides, the CDR3 is TGTGCCACGGGTTGGGGCGGACCCAACACTGAAGCTTTCTTT.

The chain uses TRBV25-1 and TRBJ1-1, with no clear D. The CDR3 is 16 residues long. Germline V gives CDR1 MGHDK, CDR2 SYGVNS. With 7 bases removed from V and 1 base from J, the gap between germline ends came to 19 bases. This CDR3 is CASMGRRAGKNTEAFF. CDR3 DNA sequence: TGTGCCAGCATGGGTAGGCGGGCGGGGAAGAACACTGAAGCTTTCTTT.

The chain carries TRBV30 and TRBJ2-3, with TRBD1 identical over 8 bases. V gave up 0 bases and J gave up 5 bases; unmatched junction bases: 7. Germline CDR1 and CDR2: GTSNPN and SVGIG (reference sequence). The CDR3 totals 15 residues. The CDR3 coding sequence is TGTGCCTGGAGTGTACAGGGCGGGACAGGAGATACGCAGTATTTT. Protein: CAWSVQGGTGDTQYF.

The gene calls are TRBV2 and TRBJ1-4, with 7 nucleotides matching TRBD1. CDR1 and CDR2 (germline): SNHLY, FYNNEI. There are 14 residues in the CDR3. Trimming cost V 6 bases and J 8 bases; bases outside gene matches: 9. CDR3 sequence: CASRMRQGEEKLFF. The CDR3 coding sequence is TGTGCCAGCAGAATGAGACAGGGTGAGGAAAAACTGTTTTTT.

The gene calls are TRBV5-1 and TRBJ2-1; 8 bases are a match to TRBD2. Trimming cost V 7 bases and J 8 bases; bases outside gene matches: 14. The CDR3 loop spans 15 amino acids. Germline V gene lookup returns CDR1 SGHRS and CDR2 YFSETQ. The CDR3 region is CASSRTSPWNHEQFF. In DNA form, the CDR3 reads TGCGCCAGCTCACGGACTAGCCCCTGGAATCATGAGCAGTTCTTC.

J is TRBJ1-5 and V is TRBV10-3; D is perhaps TRBD1 (5 bases). V gave up 6 bases and J gave up 1 base, with 10 bases separating them. The CDR3 is 14 residues long. Germline CDR1 reads ENHRY; CDR2 reads SYGVKD. The CDR3 nucleotides read TGTGCCATCAGGGGGGGGGAAAGCAATCAGCCCCAGCATTTT. Amino acids: CAIRGGESNQPQHF.

This chain joins TRBV6-4 and TRBJ1-1; D may be TRBD1 (6 bases). V was clipped by 0 bases and J by 5 bases, with 16 bases between them. Germline V gene lookup returns CDR1 MRHNA and CDR2 SNTAGT. This CDR3 contains 16 residues. Here the CDR3 DNA reads TGTGCCAGCAGTGACTCGGGGGCCCCCAAGGGGACTGAAGCTTTCTTT. This gives the protein CASSDSGAPKGTEAFF.

The rearrangement uses TRBV5-1 and TRBJ1-1; TRBD1 might be the D (5 bases). Per germline, CDR1 SGHRS and CDR2 YFSETQ. CDR3 size: 16 residues. V was pared by 2 bases and J by 2 bases, with 16 bases between. In DNA form, the CDR3 reads TGCGCCAGCAGCTTCTTACCGGTGGGGGGAAACACTGAAGCTTTCTTT. It encodes CASSFLPVGGNTEAFF.

The V call is TRBV27, the J call TRBJ2-3; TRBD2 matches 14 bases. With V trimmed by 4 bases and J by 5 bases, 14 bases remained unmatched. The CDR3 sequence is 19 residues long. Germline values: CDR1 MNHEY, CDR2 SMNVEV (reference sequence). In DNA, the CDR3 is TGTGCCAGCAGTTCACGTCTTGGACTAGCGGGAGGCTTTGTAGATACGCAGTATTTT. Its protein product is CASSSRLGLAGGFVDTQYF.